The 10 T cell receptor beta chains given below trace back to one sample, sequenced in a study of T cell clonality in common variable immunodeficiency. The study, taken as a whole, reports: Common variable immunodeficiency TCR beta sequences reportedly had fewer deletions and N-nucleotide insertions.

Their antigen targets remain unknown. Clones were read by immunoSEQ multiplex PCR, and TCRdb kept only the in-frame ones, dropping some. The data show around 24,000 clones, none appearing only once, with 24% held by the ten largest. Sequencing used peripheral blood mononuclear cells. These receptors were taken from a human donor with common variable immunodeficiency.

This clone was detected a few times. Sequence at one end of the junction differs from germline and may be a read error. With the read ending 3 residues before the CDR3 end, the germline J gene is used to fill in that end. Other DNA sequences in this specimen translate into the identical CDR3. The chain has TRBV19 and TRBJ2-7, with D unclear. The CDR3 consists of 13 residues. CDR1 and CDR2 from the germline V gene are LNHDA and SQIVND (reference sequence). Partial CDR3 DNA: TGTGCCAGCAGTATAACCCCCACATACGAG. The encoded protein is CASSITPTYE. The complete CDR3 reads CASSITPTYEQYF.

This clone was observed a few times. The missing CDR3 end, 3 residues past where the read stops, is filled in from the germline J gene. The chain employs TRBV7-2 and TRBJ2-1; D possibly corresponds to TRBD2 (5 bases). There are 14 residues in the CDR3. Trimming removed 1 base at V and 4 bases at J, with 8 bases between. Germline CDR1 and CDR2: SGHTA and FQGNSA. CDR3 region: CASSLGTPYNEQFF. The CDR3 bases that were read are TGTGCCAGCAGCTTAGGGACTCCGTACAATGAG.

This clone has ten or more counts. The CDR3 protein is CAWRAGGLAKNIQYF. The CDR3 DNA, read in part, is TGTGCCTGGAGGGCGGGGGGATTAGCCAAAAACATT. This chain joins TRBV30 and TRBJ2-4, with 8 bases fitting TRBD2. The read ends 3 residues shy of where the CDR3 ends; the end is completed using the germline J gene. CDR1 is GTSNPN, CDR2 SVGIG, per germline (reference sequence). The CDR3 length is 15 residues. The V and J ends lost 3 bases and 0 bases, in that order; junction bases with no gene match: 4.

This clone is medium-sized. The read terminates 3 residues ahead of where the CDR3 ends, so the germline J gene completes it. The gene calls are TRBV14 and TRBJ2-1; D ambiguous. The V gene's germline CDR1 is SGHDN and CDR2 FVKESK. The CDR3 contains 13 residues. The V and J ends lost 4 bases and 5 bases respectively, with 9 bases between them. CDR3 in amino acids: CASSPGSHNEQFF. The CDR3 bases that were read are TGTGCCAGCAGCCCCGGGTCCCACAATGAG.

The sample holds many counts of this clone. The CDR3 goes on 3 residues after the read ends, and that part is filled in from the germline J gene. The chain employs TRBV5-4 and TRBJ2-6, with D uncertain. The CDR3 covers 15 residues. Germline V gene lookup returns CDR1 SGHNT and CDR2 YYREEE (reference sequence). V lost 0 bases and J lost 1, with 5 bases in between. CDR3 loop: CASSLDRSGANVLTF. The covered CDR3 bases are TGTGCCAGCAGCTTGGACAGATCTGGGGCCAACGTC.

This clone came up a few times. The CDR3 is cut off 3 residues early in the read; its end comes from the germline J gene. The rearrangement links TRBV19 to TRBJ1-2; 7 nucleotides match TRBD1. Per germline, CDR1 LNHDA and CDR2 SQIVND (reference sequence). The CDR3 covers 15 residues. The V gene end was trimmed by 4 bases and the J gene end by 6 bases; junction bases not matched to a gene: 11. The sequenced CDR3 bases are TGTGCCAGTAGTACTTCCCCGACAGGGTTGGATGGC. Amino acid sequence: CASSTSPTGLDG. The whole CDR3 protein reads CASSTSPTGLDGYTF.

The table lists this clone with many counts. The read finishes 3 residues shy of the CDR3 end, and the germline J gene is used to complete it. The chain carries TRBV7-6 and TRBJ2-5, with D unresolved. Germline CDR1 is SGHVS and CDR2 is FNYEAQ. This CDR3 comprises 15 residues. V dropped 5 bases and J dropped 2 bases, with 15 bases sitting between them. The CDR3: CASSPSAAPQETQYF. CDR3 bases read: TGTGCCAGCAGCCCTTCCGCGGCTCCTCAAGAGACC.

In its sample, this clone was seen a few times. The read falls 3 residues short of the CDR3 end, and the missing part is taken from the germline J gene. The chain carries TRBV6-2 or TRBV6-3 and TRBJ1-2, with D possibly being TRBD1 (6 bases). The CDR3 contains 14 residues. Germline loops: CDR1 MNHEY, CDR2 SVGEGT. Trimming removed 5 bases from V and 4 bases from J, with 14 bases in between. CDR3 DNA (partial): TGTGCCAGCAGTCGGGAACAGGGCGGCTATGGC. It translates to CASSREQGGYG. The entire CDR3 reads CASSREQGGYGYTF.

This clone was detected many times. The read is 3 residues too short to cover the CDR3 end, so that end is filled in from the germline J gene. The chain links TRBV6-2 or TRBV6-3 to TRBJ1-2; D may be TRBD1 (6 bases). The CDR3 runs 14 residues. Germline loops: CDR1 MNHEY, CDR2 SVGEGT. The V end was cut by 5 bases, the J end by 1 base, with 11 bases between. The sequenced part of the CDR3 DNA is TGTGCCAGCAGTGGACAGCGTGTTAACTATGGC. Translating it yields CASSGQRVNYG. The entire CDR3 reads CASSGQRVNYGYTF.

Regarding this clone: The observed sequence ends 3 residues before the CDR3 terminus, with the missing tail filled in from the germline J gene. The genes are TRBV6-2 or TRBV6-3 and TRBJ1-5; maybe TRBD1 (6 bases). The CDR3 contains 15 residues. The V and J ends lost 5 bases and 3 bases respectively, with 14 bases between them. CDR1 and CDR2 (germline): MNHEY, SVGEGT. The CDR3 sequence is CASSHRAQNNQPQHF. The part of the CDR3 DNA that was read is TGTGCCAGCAGTCACAGGGCGCAGAACAATCAGCCC.